The 4 T cell receptor beta chains below all came from one sample that was sequenced in a study of T cell responses to AZD1222 COVID-19 vaccine (dated by TCRdb to 2020 to 2023). The library relied on the immunoSEQ multiplex PCR assay. TCRdb holds this immuneACCESS table with in-frame rearrangements only. Some clones are missing; in checked studies, unresolved V genes explain under half, and the rest has no known cause. Within this sample are about 130,000 clones, with about 85% of them counted one time only. The ten largest clones represent roughly 4% of the sample. Per the publication, the time point label means: baseline before first vaccination. The sample consisted of peripheral blood, taken on day 0 of AZD1222 vaccination. These receptors were collected from an adult in good health.

This clone was seen once. This chain links TRBV6-5 with TRBJ2-7, with D uncertain. CDR3 length: 13 amino acids. Per the germline V gene, CDR1 is MNHEY and CDR2 is SVGAGI. Trimming took 6 bases from V and 0 from J, leaving 9 bases between them. Here the CDR3 reads CASSTGFSYEQYF. The CDR3 coding sequence is TGTGCCAGCAGCACCGGGTTCTCCTACGAGCAGTACTTC.

V usage is TRBV4-1 and J usage is TRBJ2-1, with 8 nucleotides matching TRBD2. The length of the CDR3 is 17 residues. The V and J ends lost 0 bases and 0 bases, in that order; junction bases with no gene match: 4. Germline CDR1 MGHRA, CDR2 YSYEKL. This chain's CDR3 is CASSQEGAGASYNEQFF. The CDR3 DNA sequence: TGCGCCAGCAGCCAAGAAGGAGCGGGAGCCTCCTACAATGAGCAGTTCTTC.

The V call is TRBV27, the J call TRBJ2-2, with 15 bases identical to TRBD2. CDR3 length: 17 residues. The V gene's germline CDR1 is MNHEY and CDR2 SMNVEV (reference sequence). V shed 2 bases and J 3 bases; nucleotides not matched to a gene: 1. The CDR3 DNA is TGTGCCAGCAGTTTAGGACTAGCGGGAGGGTACACCGGGGAGCTGTTTTTT. Its translation is CASSLGLAGGYTGELFF.

This chain joins TRBV19 and TRBJ1-2; D unclear. CDR1 and CDR2 (germline): LNHDA, SQIVND (reference sequence). CDR3 size: 13 residues. Trimming stripped 5 bases from V and 3 bases from J, with 10 bases between. CDR3 region: CASSPTDHYGYTF. In nucleotides, the CDR3 is TGTGCCAGTAGTCCTACGGATCACTATGGCTACACCTTC.